Below, 16 T cell receptor beta chains from the same sample are listed, as sequenced in a study of blood T cell repertoires in COVID-19. Method: immunoSEQ multiplex PCR; TCRdb's copy keeps in-frame clones and lacks some. This table holds 90,000 to 100,000 clones, roughly 84% found once. The specimen sequenced was peripheral blood. The receptors were sampled from a man in his fifties or sixties with acute or convalescent COVID-19.

The genes are TRBV7-8 and TRBJ2-7; tentatively, D is TRBD2 (5 bases). CDR1 and CDR2 from the germline V gene are SGHVS and FQNEAQ. The CDR3 consists of 13 residues. The V end was cut by 5 bases, the J end by 2 bases, with 10 bases between. The CDR3 bases are TGTGCCAGCAGCCGCGAGGGCCCCTACGAGCAGTACTTC. Protein product: CASSREGPYEQYF.

Note on this clone: At the DNA level, this CDR3 is encoded by other sequences in the same sample as well. The chain has TRBV2 and TRBJ2-3, with 8 positions matching TRBD2. V lost 8 bases, J lost 3 bases, and 7 bases stayed unmatched. There are 14 residues in the CDR3. CDR1 is SNHLY, CDR2 FYNNEI, per germline. The chain's CDR3 is CASSGSGGTDTQYF. CDR3 nucleotide sequence: TGTGCCAGCTCAGGGAGCGGGGGTACAGATACGCAGTATTTT. The full variable domain, its missing parts supplied by reference TRBV2 and TRBJ2-3, is EPEVTQTPSHQVTQMGQEVILRCVPISNHLYFYWYRQILGQKVEFLVSFYNNEISEKSEIFDDQFSVERPDGSNFTLKIRSTKLEDSAMYFCASSGSGGTDTQYFGPGTRLTVL.

This clone occurred once. A junction end diverges from the germline sequence, so it may reflect a read error. The chain has TRBV7-7 and TRBJ1-2, with D unresolved. The germline V gene has CDR1 SSHAT and CDR2 FNYEAQ (reference sequence). The CDR3 loop spans 14 amino acids. CDR3 residues: CASSLNNPDYGYTF. DNA of the CDR3: TGTGCTAGCAGCTTAAACAACCCCGACTATGGCTACACCTTC.

The chain links TRBV5-1 to TRBJ2-1; 7 positions match TRBD1. The germline V gene encodes CDR1 SGHRS and CDR2 YFSETQ. Trimming cost V 4 bases and J 0 bases; bases outside gene matches: 7. The CDR3 covers 16 residues. The CDR3 DNA sequence: TGCGCCAGCAGCATCCGACAGGGAAGCTCCTACAATGAGCAGTTCTTC. Translating it yields CASSIRQGSSYNEQFF.

This chain uses TRBV7-8 with TRBJ2-2; 11 nucleotides agree with TRBD2. Per germline, CDR1 SGHVS and CDR2 FQNEAQ. After removal of 6 bases from V and 2 bases from J, the junction contained 11 bases not matched to a gene. The CDR3 contains 18 residues. The DNA of the CDR3 is TGTGCCAGCAGTTCCCGGGGTAGCGGGGGGGTTAACACCGGGGAGCTGTTTTTT. This sequence encodes CASSSRGSGGVNTGELFF.

This clone was counted a few times. The chain links TRBV5-6 to TRBJ1-6; D gene uncertain. The CDR3 has 16 amino acids. CDR1 is SGHDT, CDR2 YYEEEE, per germline. V shed 3 bases and J shed 5 bases, with 15 bases lying between them. The CDR3 loop is CASSWMVPRDNSPLHF. The DNA for the CDR3 is TGTGCCAGCAGCTGGATGGTTCCGCGGGATAATTCACCCCTCCACTTT.

The chain is built from TRBV6-2 or TRBV6-3 and TRBJ1-3; D gene ambiguous. Trimming left V 4 bases short and J 2 bases short, with 6 bases between. Per the germline V gene, CDR1 is MNHEY and CDR2 is SVGEGT. CDR3 size: 13 residues. The CDR3 protein is CASSLSAGNTIYF. The CDR3 DNA reads as TGTGCCAGCAGTTTATCGGCTGGAAACACCATATATTTT.

This clone has just a few counts. V is TRBV15 and J is TRBJ1-1; D might be TRBD1 (6 bases). Germline V gives CDR1 LNHNV, CDR2 YYDKDF (reference sequence). V shed 1 base and J shed 4 bases, with 13 bases lying between them. The CDR3 consists of 15 residues. CDR3 sequence: CATSRAPRGGTEAFF. DNA of the CDR3: TGTGCCACCAGCAGAGCTCCCAGGGGTGGCACTGAAGCTTTCTTT. Drawing the rest from reference TRBV15 and TRBJ1-1, the complete variable domain is DAMVIQNPRYQVTQFGKPVTLSCSQTLNHNVMYWYQQKSSQAPKLLFHYYDKDFNNEADTPDNFQSRRPNTSFCFLDIRSPGLGDTAMYLCATSRAPRGGTEAFFGQGTRLTVV.

The chain couples TRBV28 to TRBJ1-6; 8 bases line up with TRBD1. The CDR3 runs 15 residues. Per the germline V gene, CDR1 is MDHEN and CDR2 is SYDVKM. J was trimmed by 14 bases and V by 4 bases; bases with no gene match: 13. CDR3 sequence (DNA): TGTGCCAGCAGTTCACCCCAGGGGGCGAGTACAGCCCTCCACTTT. It specifies CASSSPQGASTALHF.

The gene calls are TRBV6-4 and TRBJ2-2, with D possibly TRBD1 on 6 matching bases. This CDR3 contains 14 residues. Germline V gene data show CDR1 as MRHNA and CDR2 as SNTAGT. Trimming cost V 6 bases and J 0 bases, with 8 bases left between them. DNA of the CDR3: TGTGCCAGCAGCCCAGGGGCGAACACCGGGGAGCTGTTTTTT. Translated, it gives CASSPGANTGELFF.

The genes are TRBV28 and TRBJ1-3, with D tentatively TRBD1 (6 bases). Germline V gene data show CDR1 as MDHEN and CDR2 as SYDVKM. This CDR3 has 14 residues. Trimming cost V 2 bases and J 2 bases, with 7 bases left between them. CDR3 nucleotide sequence: TGTGCCAGCAGTTTACAGGGGACTGGAAACACCATATATTTT. Translation gives CASSLQGTGNTIYF.

The chain carries TRBV7-9 and TRBJ1-3; D is perhaps TRBD1 (6 bases). The CDR3 is 14 amino acids. The germline V and J ends were trimmed by 5 bases and 1 base, with 9 bases remaining between them. Germline assignment: CDR1 SEHNR and CDR2 FQNEAQ (reference sequence). CDR3 DNA sequence: TGTGCCAGCAGCACAGGGCCATCTGGAAACACCATATATTTT. It is translated as CASSTGPSGNTIYF.

The sample holds one count of this clone. The chain recombines TRBV2 with TRBJ2-2, with 8 bases identical to TRBD2. The CDR3 contains 14 residues. The J segment lost 3 bases and the V segment lost 11 bases, leaving 8 bases of the junction unmatched. CDR1 and CDR2 (germline): SNHLY, FYNNEI. CDR3 nucleotides: TGTGCCGGCCAAAGGCGGGGGGACACCGGGGAGCTGTTTTTT. Translating gives CAGQRRGDTGELFF.

This clone showed up just once. V usage is TRBV4-3 and J usage is TRBJ1-4; D ambiguous. This CDR3 region has 13 residues. CDR1 LGHNA and CDR2 YSLEER come from the germline V gene. V gave up 0 bases and J gave up 8 bases, with 7 bases separating them. The CDR3 region is CASSQDRREKLFF. The CDR3 region has the DNA TGCGCCAGCAGCCAAGATCGTCGGGAAAAACTGTTTTTT.

This chain links TRBV19 with TRBJ2-3, with TRBD2 matching over 12 bases. Looked up from germline, CDR1 is LNHDA and CDR2 is SQIVND (reference sequence). The CDR3 contains 16 residues. V was pared by 4 bases and J by 1 base, with 3 bases of the junction left unmatched. This chain's CDR3 is CASSKTSGGRTDTQYF. The CDR3 DNA reads as TGTGCCAGTAGTAAGACTAGCGGGGGTCGCACAGATACGCAGTATTTT. Supplemented by reference TRBV19 and TRBJ2-3, the full variable domain reads DGGITQSPKYLFRKEGQNVTLSCEQNLNHDAMYWYRQDPGQGLRLIYYSQIVNDFQKGDIAEGYSVSREKKESFPLTVTSAQKNPTAFYLCASSKTSGGRTDTQYFGPGTRLTVL.

The chain carries TRBV24-1 and TRBJ2-5, with D perhaps TRBD1 (6 bases). Germline CDR1 is KGHDR and CDR2 is SFDVKD. V gave up 1 base and J gave up 3 bases, with 14 bases separating them. The CDR3 is 16 amino acids. The chain's CDR3 is CATSDFEGTGKETQYF. The CDR3 nucleotides read TGTGCCACCAGTGATTTTGAAGGTACAGGGAAAGAGACCCAGTACTTC.